The entry below gives a single T cell receptor beta chain sequence along with its context. Its antigen is not identified. By 5'RACE template switching, TCR cDNA was produced, with a universal primer site and UMIs added in the process. TCRdb redid the calling of the 5' RACE reads with MiXCR, one entry per CDR3 protein. Among 120,000 or so distinct CDR3 sequences, roughly 6.8% were seen once, and the ten largest hold 2.7%. The source of the sample is a study of T cells after yellow fever vaccination. Study details: Fractions containing few cells were prepared with SMART-Seq v4 Ultra Low Input.

Overall study findings and caveats: Post-booster samples contained most primary-vaccination clones (around 95% CD4, about 85% CD8). Some clonotypes, a small share, were shared between CD4 and CD8 compartments.

This clonotype was obtained from a young man who received the YFV17D yellow fever vaccine. Sequences were derived from CD4+ T cells sorted from PBMCs, sampled roughly 45 days after the first yellow fever vaccination.

CDR3 protein: CASSPAENTGELFF. The DNA for the CDR3 is TGCGCCAGCAGCCCAGCGGAGAACACCGGGGAGCTGTTTTTT. The rearrangement joins TRBV10-1 to TRBJ2-2, with D perhaps TRBD2 (5 bases). The V end was cut by 6 bases, the J end by 1 base, with 9 bases between. There are 14 residues in the CDR3. CDR1 and CDR2 (germline): WNHNN, SYGVQD (reference sequence).